The 9 T cell receptor beta chains in this list originate from one sample, sequenced in a study of cytomegalovirus exposure and HLA in healthy donors (dated by TCRdb to between 2016 and 2019). Library generation was performed with the immunoSEQ multiplex PCR assay. Imported from immuneACCESS, the table was reduced by TCRdb to in-frame sequences with V and J called. These copies leave out some clones; in studies compared against another copy, an unresolved V gene accounts for under half, and the cause of the remainder is not known. The sample data list some 130,000 clones, and about 80% of these were observed just once. Jointly, the top ten make up about 27% of the sample. Sample: PBMCs. These TCRs come from a man aged 30-40 years in good health and CMV-seropositive.

The rearrangement links TRBV7-2 to TRBJ2-7, with 8 bases matching TRBD1. The CDR3 extends over 15 amino acids. CDR1 SGHTA and CDR2 FQGNSA come from the germline V gene. V trimming: 3 bases; J trimming: 5 bases; junction bases outside the gene matches: 9. CDR3 sequence reads: CASSLNRDRTHEQYF. CDR3 in DNA: TGTGCCAGCAGCTTGAACCGGGACAGGACCCACGAGCAGTACTTC.

CDR3 in amino acids: CASSLGQGVHTQYF. CDR3 bases: TGTGCCAGCAGCTTAGGACAGGGTGTACATACGCAGTATTTT. V gene TRBV5-8 combines with J gene TRBJ2-3; the match to TRBD1 covers 8 bases. V shed 2 bases, J shed 7 bases, and the junction held 6 bases outside the gene matches. CDR3 size: 14 residues. Germline CDR1 reads SGHTS; CDR2 reads YDEGEE. The full variable domain, in which reference TRBV5-8 and TRBJ2-3 provide the parts outside the CDR3, is EAGVTQSPTHLIKTRGQQATLRCSPISGHTSVYWYQQALGLGLQFLLWYDEGEERNRGNFPPRFSGRQFPNYSSELNVNALELEDSALYLCASSLGQGVHTQYFGPGTRLTVL.

The chain joins TRBV25-1 to TRBJ2-1; 10 positions agree with TRBD1. V lost 6 bases to trimming and J lost 7 bases; unmatched junction nucleotides: 9. Per germline, CDR1 MGHDK and CDR2 SYGVNS. This CDR3 is built from 15 residues. This CDR3 is CASSEPGQGKNEQFF. CDR3 DNA sequence: TGTGCCAGCAGCGAGCCGGGACAGGGGAAGAATGAGCAGTTCTTC.

This chain connects TRBV6-6 to TRBJ1-2; 7 bases are shared with TRBD1. Germline V lookup: CDR1 MNHNY, CDR2 SVGAGI (reference sequence). Germline trimming cut 9 bases from V and 4 bases from J; bases unmatched to any gene: 14. The CDR3 covers 15 residues. CDR3 bases: TGTGCCAGACAGGGACAGAGGAGTGAAATCTATGGCTACACCTTC. Protein: CARQGQRSEIYGYTF.

The chain is built from TRBV25-1 and TRBJ2-7; TRBD2 might be the D (6 bases). CDR1 is MGHDK and CDR2 is SYGVNS in the germline V gene. CDR3 size: 13 residues. Trimming left V 5 bases short and J 0 bases short, with 8 bases between. DNA of the CDR3: TGTGCCAGCAGTCGGGGGAGCTCCTACGAGCAGTACTTC. This sequence encodes CASSRGSSYEQYF.

CDR3 in amino acids: CASSLAMGWTSGSHEQFF. CDR3 nucleotide sequence: TGCGCCAGCAGCTTGGCCATGGGATGGACTAGCGGGAGTCATGAGCAGTTCTTC. The rearrangement joins TRBV5-1 to TRBJ2-1; 13 nucleotides line up with TRBD2. Losses at the gene ends were 0 bases for V and 8 bases for J; bases not matched to a gene: 11. Per germline, CDR1 SGHRS and CDR2 YFSETQ. The CDR3 consists of 18 residues.

The chain carries TRBV4-2 and TRBJ1-3, with TRBD1 as a possible D gene (5 bases). V was pared by 4 bases and J by 4 bases, with 8 bases between. This CDR3 has 13 amino acids. Germline V gene sequence: CDR1 LGHNA, CDR2 YNFKEQ. The CDR3 protein is CASSRDSGNTIYF. DNA of the CDR3: TGTGCCAGCAGCCGCGACAGCGGAAACACCATATATTTT.

This clone was seen only a few times. The rearrangement links TRBV29-1 to TRBJ2-5, with a tentative D call TRBD1 (6 bases). Deletions cut 7 bases from V and 4 bases from J, with 16 bases between. Germline lookup yields CDR1 SQVTM and CDR2 ANQGSEA. This CDR3 is built from 13 residues. In DNA, the CDR3 is TGCAGCGGGCGGCAGGGGATTGTAGAGACCCAGTACTTC. Translated, it gives CSGRQGIVETQYF.

The chain carries TRBV27 and TRBJ1-5, with no clear D. Germline V lookup: CDR1 MNHEY, CDR2 SMNVEV (reference sequence). V was pared by 4 bases and J by 0 bases, with 10 bases between. This CDR3 is built from 15 residues. The CDR3 DNA follows: TGTGCCAGCAGTTCTGGCATTAATAGCAATCAGCCCCAGCATTTT. It specifies CASSSGINSNQPQHF.